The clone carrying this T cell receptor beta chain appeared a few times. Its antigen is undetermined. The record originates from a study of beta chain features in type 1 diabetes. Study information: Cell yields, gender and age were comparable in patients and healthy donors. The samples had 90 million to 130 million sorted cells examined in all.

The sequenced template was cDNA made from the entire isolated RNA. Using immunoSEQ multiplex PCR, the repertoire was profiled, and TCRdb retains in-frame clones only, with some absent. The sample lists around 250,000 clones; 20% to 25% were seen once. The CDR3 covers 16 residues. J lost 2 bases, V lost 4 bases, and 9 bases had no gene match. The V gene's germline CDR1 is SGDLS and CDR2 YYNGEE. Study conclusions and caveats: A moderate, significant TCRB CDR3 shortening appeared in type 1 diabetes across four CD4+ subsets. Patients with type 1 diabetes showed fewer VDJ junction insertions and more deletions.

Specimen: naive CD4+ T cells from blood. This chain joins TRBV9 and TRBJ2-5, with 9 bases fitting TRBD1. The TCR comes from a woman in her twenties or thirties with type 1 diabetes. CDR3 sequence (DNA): TGTGCCAGCAGCCTCGGGACAGGGTTGGGGCAAGAGACCCAGTACTTC. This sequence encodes CASSLGTGLGQETQYF.